Following are 26 T cell receptor beta chains from one sample sequenced in a study of blood T cells in healthy people across ages. Together with a sample-barcoded 5' primer, a J-beta primer mix was included in a second PCR lasting about 6 to 11 cycles. TCRdb reprocessed the 5' RACE reads via MiXCR and lists one record per CDR3 protein. The sample contains roughly 1,800,000 distinct CDR3 sequences, about 50% of which appear only once. Material for sequencing was blood. Receptors were obtained from a woman in her 40s in good health.

The chain links TRBV4-3 to TRBJ2-1; 10 bases fit TRBD2. CDR3 size: 13 residues. Losses at the gene ends were 5 bases for V and 8 bases for J; bases not matched to a gene: 3. From germline, CDR1 is LGHNA and CDR2 YSLEER. The CDR3 coding sequence is TGCGCCAGCAGCGGACTAGCGGACCATGAGCAGTTCTTC. As protein: CASSGLADHEQFF.

This chain links TRBV20-1 with TRBJ2-3; D is uncertain. The CDR3 runs 12 residues. CDR1 and CDR2 from the germline V gene are DFQATT and SNEGSKA (reference sequence). V lost 3 bases and J lost 4, with 8 bases in between. As DNA, the CDR3 is TGCAGTGCTAGGATAGATGCAGATACGCAGTATTTT. Protein: CSARIDADTQYF.

The gene calls are TRBV29-1 and TRBJ1-2; 8 bases line up with TRBD1. V gave up 6 bases and J gave up 8 bases; unmatched junction bases: 5. This CDR3 is built from 11 residues. Germline values: CDR1 SQVTM, CDR2 ANQGSEA. CDR3: CSVPGQGGYTF. The CDR3 DNA reads as TGCAGCGTCCCTGGACAGGGCGGCTACACCTTC. Using reference TRBV29-1 and TRBJ1-2 for the parts outside the CDR3, the full variable domain is SAVISQKPSRDICQRGTSLTIQCQVDSQVTMMFWYRQQPGQSLTLIATANQGSEATYESGFVIDKFPISRPNLTFSTLTVSNMSPEDSSIYLCSVPGQGGYTFGSGTRLTVV.

The V call is TRBV6-2 or TRBV6-3, the J call TRBJ2-1, with 8 bases that match TRBD1. This CDR3 comprises 15 residues. The V gene end was trimmed by 8 bases and the J gene end by 5 bases; junction bases not matched to a gene: 11. The germline V gene has CDR1 MNHEY and CDR2 SVGEGT. The CDR3 coding sequence is TGTGCCAGCTGGCCTTCAGGGGGCGTTCACAATGAGCAGTTCTTC. Its protein product is CASWPSGGVHNEQFF.

This clonotype was picked up a small number of times. CDR3 region: CASSQAGGTLSYEQYF. The DNA of the CDR3 is TGCGCCAGCAGCCAAGCTGGCGGGACACTCTCCTACGAGCAGTACTTC. The rearrangement joins TRBV4-3 to TRBJ2-7; D could derive from TRBD1 or TRBD2 (6 bases each). Trimming cost V 1 base and J 0 bases, with 13 bases left between them. CDR3 length: 16 residues. From germline, CDR1 is LGHNA and CDR2 YSLEER.

The chain links TRBV6-2 or TRBV6-3 to TRBJ2-7, with TRBD1 as a possible D gene (5 bases). CDR1 and CDR2 (germline): MNHEY, SVGEGT. V lost 6 bases to trimming and J lost 4 bases, with 13 bases between them. The length of the CDR3 is 13 residues. As DNA, the CDR3 is TGTGCCAGCAGGCAGGGTCACTTTTACGAGCAGTACTTC. The encoded protein is CASRQGHFYEQYF.

Turning to this clonotype: A read error may account for a junction end that differs from germline. The chain joins TRBV10-3 to TRBJ1-4; D gene unclear. CDR3 size: 13 residues. The germline V gene has CDR1 ENHRY and CDR2 SYGVKD. This CDR3 is CAIRESTNEELFF. The CDR3 DNA follows: TGTGCCATCAGGGAGTCAACTAATGAAGAACTGTTTTTT.

The chain employs TRBV11-2 and TRBJ1-5; D may be TRBD1 (6 bases). Germline V lookup: CDR1 SGHAT, CDR2 FQNNGV. This CDR3 has 14 amino acids. V lost 2 bases, J lost 7 bases, and 12 bases lay in between. In nucleotides, the CDR3 is TGTGCCAGCAGCTTAAGGCCAGGGGACCAGCCCCAGCATTTT. Translated, it gives CASSLRPGDQPQHF.

The chain employs TRBV10-3 and TRBJ1-4; 9 bases match TRBD1. The CDR3 is 14 residues long. The junction had 4 bases not matched to a gene; V was cut back by 6 bases and J by 5 bases. Germline CDR1 reads ENHRY; CDR2 reads SYGVKD. CDR3 sequence reads: CAISNRGLNEKLFF. The CDR3 coding sequence is TGTGCCATCAGCAACAGGGGGCTCAATGAAAAACTGTTTTTT.

The rearrangement links TRBV7-2 to TRBJ1-2, with a possible D match to TRBD1 (6 bases). With 7 bases removed from V and 4 bases from J, the gap between germline ends came to 19 bases. This CDR3 is built from 15 residues. Germline assignment: CDR1 SGHTA and CDR2 FQGNSA. CDR3 region: CASNRLDRPLYGYTF. DNA of the CDR3: TGTGCCAGCAATAGGCTCGACAGGCCTCTCTATGGCTACACCTTC.

The chain recombines TRBV5-1 with TRBJ1-1, with D perhaps TRBD1 (5 bases). Germline V gene sequence: CDR1 SGHRS, CDR2 YFSETQ. Trimming left V 3 bases short and J 0 bases short, with 15 bases between. CDR3 length: 16 amino acids. The CDR3 DNA is TGCGCCAGCAGCTGCTTAACGGGACCCATGAACACTGAAGCTTTCTTT. Residues: CASSCLTGPMNTEAFF. Supplemented by reference TRBV5-1 and TRBJ1-1, the full variable domain reads KAGVTQTPRYLIKTRGQQVTLSCSPISGHRSVSWYQQTPGQGLQFLFEYFSETQRNKGNFPGRFSGRQFSNSRSEMNVSTLELGDSALYLCASSCLTGPMNTEAFFGQGTRLTVV.

The rearrangement links TRBV3-1 to TRBJ2-2, with TRBD2 matching 10 bases. The CDR3 totals 18 residues. Germline values: CDR1 LGHDT, CDR2 YNNKEL (reference sequence). With V trimmed by 3 bases and J by 2 bases, 9 bases remained unmatched. As DNA, the CDR3 is TGTGCCAGCAGCCAGTTGCCCAGCGGGGGGGCCAACACCGGGGAGCTGTTTTTT. Translation gives CASSQLPSGGANTGELFF.

V gene TRBV4-3 combines with J gene TRBJ1-6, with D perhaps matching TRBD1 (5 bases). Trimming took off 0 bases at V and 11 bases at J, with 11 bases between the two ends. Per the germline V gene, CDR1 is LGHNA and CDR2 is YSLEER. The CDR3 spans 14 residues. CDR3 protein: CASSQDSQGPPLHF. Written as DNA, the CDR3 is TGCGCCAGCAGCCAAGACTCCCAGGGACCACCCCTCCACTTT.

This clonotype was seen a few times. The chain employs TRBV5-1 and TRBJ1-6; D is unresolved. Trimming cost V 3 bases and J 7 bases, with 14 bases left between them. The CDR3 runs 15 residues. CDR1 is SGHRS and CDR2 is YFSETQ in the germline V gene. CDR3 protein: CASSWNRASNSPLHF. DNA for the CDR3: TGCGCCAGCAGCTGGAACCGGGCCTCAAATTCACCCCTCCACTTT.

This clonotype was seen once. The V gene is TRBV6-1, the J gene TRBJ2-2, with a tentative D call TRBD1 (6 bases). Germline CDR1 and CDR2: MNHNS and SASEGT. V was trimmed by 4 bases and J by 6 bases, leaving 12 bases between them. This CDR3 contains 14 residues. This CDR3 is CASSVSQGPGELFF. Written as DNA, the CDR3 is TGTGCCAGCAGTGTCTCACAGGGCCCCGGGGAGCTGTTTTTT.

V gene TRBV2 combines with J gene TRBJ2-1; 15 bases agree with TRBD2. Unmatched junction bases numbered 5, after V lost 0 bases and J lost 8 bases. From germline, CDR1 is SNHLY and CDR2 FYNNEI. The CDR3 is 17 residues long. The CDR3 here is CASSEARTSGGADEQFF. The DNA of the CDR3 is TGTGCCAGCAGTGAAGCTAGGACTAGCGGGGGGGCGGATGAGCAGTTCTTC.

This clonotype was observed a few times. The rearrangement uses TRBV25-1 and TRBJ1-2; D remains unclear. V was clipped by 4 bases and J by 3 bases, with 12 bases between them. CDR3 size: 14 residues. Germline V lookup: CDR1 MGHDK, CDR2 SYGVNS. The CDR3 loop reads CASSVDGEHYGYTF. The DNA of the CDR3 is TGTGCCAGCAGTGTGGATGGAGAGCACTATGGCTACACCTTC.

There are a few counts of this clonotype. This sequence joins TRBV27 and TRBJ1-4; maybe TRBD1 (6 bases). V lost 5 bases, J lost 5 bases, and 18 bases lay in between. CDR3 length: 16 residues. Germline CDR1 reads MNHEY; CDR2 reads SMNVEV (reference sequence). The CDR3 coding sequence is TGTGCCAGCAGTACGAGCCGGACAGCTATAAATGAAAAACTGTTTTTT. Its translation is CASSTSRTAINEKLFF.

This rearrangement joins TRBV29-1 to TRBJ2-3; D gene ambiguous. The CDR3 spans 11 residues. Per germline, CDR1 SQVTM and CDR2 ANQGSEA. V lost 5 bases to trimming and J lost 4 bases, with 7 bases between them. This CDR3 reads CSVSHPDTQYF. The CDR3 region has the DNA TGCAGCGTTTCCCATCCAGATACGCAGTATTTT.

This clonotype was observed a few times. V usage is TRBV9 and J usage is TRBJ2-7; no clear D gene. This CDR3 has 14 residues. Trimming took 0 bases from V and 2 from J, leaving 9 bases between them. Germline V gene data show CDR1 as SGDLS and CDR2 as YYNGEE. CDR3 region: CASSVDAQTYEQYF. In nucleotides, the CDR3 is TGTGCCAGCAGCGTAGATGCACAGACCTACGAGCAGTACTTC.

The V and J genes are TRBV6-2 or TRBV6-3 and TRBJ1-5, with D unresolved. Trimming stripped 7 bases from V and 4 bases from J, with 17 bases between. The CDR3 runs 15 residues. Germline V gives CDR1 MNHEY, CDR2 SVGEGT. CDR3: CASNSPRGGNQPQHF. The CDR3 bases are TGTGCCAGCAACTCGCCGAGAGGTGGAAATCAGCCCCAGCATTTT.

This sequence joins TRBV11-3 and TRBJ2-7, with 8 positions matching TRBD2. Per the germline V gene, CDR1 is SGHNT and CDR2 is YENEEA. The CDR3 consists of 16 residues. V lost 5 bases to trimming and J lost 0 bases; unmatched junction nucleotides: 9. CDR3 in DNA: TGTGCCAGCAGCGAAGGTCGCGGGGGGAGCTCCTACGAGCAGTACTTC. This codes for CASSEGRGGSSYEQYF.

The CDR3 DNA reads TGTGCCAGCAGGGCAGACAGGGATTTGGGCGAGCAGTACTTC. Translation: CASRADRDLGEQYF. V gene TRBV4-2 combines with J gene TRBJ2-5; 7 bases match TRBD1. The end of the DNA is better explained by TRBJ2-7, so the J call may be wrong. This CDR3 comprises 14 residues. Per germline, CDR1 LGHNA and CDR2 YNFKEQ.

This sequence joins TRBV20-1 and TRBJ2-5; TRBD2 matches at 8 bases. The germline V gene encodes CDR1 DFQATT and CDR2 SNEGSKA (reference sequence). The CDR3 loop spans 15 amino acids. The J segment lost 1 base and the V segment lost 0 bases, leaving 4 bases of the junction unmatched. The CDR3 here is CSARDDGGVQETQYF. The CDR3 coding sequence is TGCAGTGCTAGAGATGACGGGGGGGTCCAAGAGACCCAGTACTTC.

This chain links TRBV12-3 or TRBV12-4 with TRBJ2-7; D may correspond to TRBD1 or TRBD2 (5 bases each). The length of the CDR3 is 13 residues. Trimming stripped 7 bases from V and 6 bases from J, with 16 bases between. CDR3 bases: TGTGCCAGCAACCTGGGACCTCAGGGCGAGCAGTACTTC. This gives the protein CASNLGPQGEQYF.

A single count supports this clonotype. The V call is TRBV7-6, the J call TRBJ2-7, with 15 bases lining up with TRBD2. Germline V gives CDR1 SGHVS, CDR2 FNYEAQ. The ends lost 4 bases at V and 4 bases at J; junction bases unmatched: 5. This CDR3 has 16 residues. The CDR3 coding sequence is TGTGCCAGCAGCTCAGGACTAGCGGGGGGGAAGTACGAGCAGTACTTC. It yields the protein CASSSGLAGGKYEQYF.